The rows below give T cell receptor beta chains drawn from one sample of a study of T cells in tumors after PD-1 blockade. Profiling relied on immunoSEQ multiplex PCR, and the TCRdb table lists in-frame clones only, not all of them. Among 10,000 to 15,000 clones listed, approximately 57% were seen once. The sequenced sample was tumor tissue, obtained before anti-PD-1 treatment. All receptors come from a human donor with basal cell carcinoma. Both conserved end residues are part of each CDR3. The D gene is left open where the match is weak. Only part of the rows carry a size: once, few, many, or a class if the clone is expanded.

D gene	J gene	V gene	clone size	CDR3 DNA	CDR3 protein
-	TRBJ1-3	TRBV11-3	once	TGTGCCAGCAGCTTCGGGACGGACGGAAACACCATATATTTT	CASSFGTDGNTIYF
-	TRBJ2-1	TRBV29-1	-	TGCAGCGCATCAGACAATGAGCAGTTCTTC	CSASDNEQFF
-	TRBJ2-1	TRBV19	-	TGTGCCAGTAGTATTTTCAATGAGCAGTTCTTC	CASSIFNEQFF
-	TRBJ1-1	TRBV9	-	TGTGCCAGCAGCGTAGTGGCGGGGGGTTTCAACACTGAAGCTTTCTTT	CASSVVAGGFNTEAFF
-	TRBJ1-2	TRBV30	-	TGTGCCTGGATGCGGGGCATGGAGGGCTACACCTTC	CAWMRGMEGYTF
TRBD1	TRBJ1-6	TRBV7-9	few	TGTGCCAGCAGCCAATGGACAGGGGGCGGTAATTCACCCCTCCACTTT	CASSQWTGGGNSPLHF
-	TRBJ2-6	TRBV12-3/TRBV12-4	-	TGTGCCAGCAGTTCAGGAGGGGCCAACGTCCTGACTTTC	CASSSGGANVLTF
-	TRBJ2-7	TRBV6-5	few	TGTGCCAGCAGTTACGACAGAGCCTACGAGCAGTACTTC	CASSYDRAYEQYF
TRBD2	TRBJ2-7	TRBV5-1	-	TGCGCCAGCAGCTTGGTGGGAGGGCAGATACGTGTCGAGCAGTACTTC	CASSLVGGQIRVEQYF
TRBD1	TRBJ2-1	TRBV20-1	few	TGCAGTGCTAGTTCTGACAGGGGCGCATACAATGAGCAGTTCTTC	CSASSDRGAYNEQFF
TRBD1	TRBJ2-7	TRBV10-3	few	TGTGCCACTCAGATGGACAGGTCAACCTACGAGCAGTACTTC	CATQMDRSTYEQYF
-	TRBJ1-1	TRBV5-1	-	TGCGCCAGCAGCTTGAGAGGGGACACTGAAGCTTTCTTT	CASSLRGDTEAFF
-	TRBJ2-7	TRBV15	-	TGTGCCACCAGCAGAGATAGCCGTTCAGGGTCCAGCTACGAGCAGTACTTC	CATSRDSRSGSSYEQYF
-	TRBJ1-2	TRBV19	-	TGTGCCAGTAGCGGGGGGGCCGGGTCTGGCTACACCTTC	CASSGGAGSGYTF
-	TRBJ1-5	TRBV7-7	-	TGTGCTAGCAGCTTTCCATCCGGAAGCAATCAGCCCCAGCATTTT	CASSFPSGSNQPQHF
TRBD2	TRBJ2-3	TRBV15	medium-sized	TGTGCCACCAGCAGAGGACGGACTAGCGGGAGGGGGAGTACGCAGTATTTT	CATSRGRTSGRGSTQYF
TRBD2	TRBJ2-2	TRBV11-3	medium-sized	TGTGCCAGCAGCACGCGGGCTAGCGGGGGCCGTCTCACCGGGGAGCTGTTTTTT	CASSTRASGGRLTGELFF
-	TRBJ2-7	TRBV23-1	-	TGCGCCAGCAGTCTGGGTCAGGGGGGCACCTACGAGCAGTACTTC	CASSLGQGGTYEQYF